The 17 T cell receptor beta chains reported below all come from one sample, sequenced in a study of T cell clonality in common variable immunodeficiency. Produced via immunoSEQ multiplex PCR; TCRdb's table is partial and in-frame only. The data show about 44,000 clones, with none appearing a single time. The specimen sequenced was peripheral blood mononuclear cells. The receptors come from a person aged 18 to 75 in good health.

Points on this clone: The CDR3 end lies 3 residues beyond the end of the read and is filled in from the germline J gene. V and J are TRBV6-4 and TRBJ1-4, with a weak D call TRBD1 (6 bases). The CDR3 spans 14 residues. Germline assignment: CDR1 MRHNA and CDR2 SNTAGT. CDR3 bases read: TGTGCCAGCAGTGACGGTATAGGGGGATCATCA. Amino acids: CASSDGIGGSS. The entire CDR3 reads CASSDGIGGSSLFF.

This clone was counted at least ten times. The read ends 3 residues before the CDR3 terminus; that terminus is restored from the germline J gene. The V and J genes are TRBV5-1 and TRBJ1-1; no clear D gene. The germline CDR1 and CDR2 sequences are SGHRS and YFSETQ. The V end lost 1 base, the J end lost 1 base, and 8 bases lay between the germline ends. There are 14 residues in the CDR3. CDR3 residues: CASSLLQTNTEAFF. The CDR3 DNA, read in part, is TGCGCCAGCAGCTTGCTACAGACGAACACTGAA.

This clone was seen at least ten times. The missing CDR3 end, 3 residues past where the read stops, is filled in from the germline J gene. The chain combines TRBV28 with TRBJ2-7, with 12 positions matching TRBD2. The CDR3 extends over 15 amino acids. Germline CDR1 and CDR2: MDHEN and SYDVKM. V gave up 5 bases and J gave up 2 bases; unmatched junction bases: 4. CDR3 residues: CASSPRLAGAYEQYF. The sequenced CDR3 bases are TGTGCCAGCAGTCCGAGACTAGCGGGAGCCTACGAG.

In this sample, this clone turned up many times. The read stops 3 residues short of the end of the CDR3; the missing end is completed from the germline J gene. The V gene is TRBV6-2 or TRBV6-3, the J gene TRBJ2-3, with D unresolved. Per the germline V gene, CDR1 is MNHEY and CDR2 is SVGEGT. Trimming removed 8 bases at V and 5 bases at J, with 8 bases between. The CDR3 is made up of 11 amino acids. The covered CDR3 bases are TGTGCCAGCTCCAAGGTAGATACG. Its translation: CASSKVDT. The full CDR3 protein is CASSKVDTQYF.

This clone appeared many times. The sequenced fragment ends 3 residues before the CDR3 boundary, so the rest is inferred from the germline J gene. The rearrangement links TRBV20-1 to TRBJ1-6; 8 nucleotides line up with TRBD1. Germline-derived CDR1 and CDR2 are DFQATT and SNEGSKA (reference sequence). The V and J ends lost 4 bases and 7 bases, in that order; junction bases with no gene match: 6. The CDR3 consists of 14 residues. The CDR3 bases that were read are TGCAGTGCTATCACCGGGACAGGAAATTCACCC. Its translation: CSAITGTGNSP. The full CDR3 sequence reads CSAITGTGNSPLHF.

This clone was seen many times. The sequence runs out 3 residues before the end of the CDR3; the remainder is reconstructed from the germline J gene. The chain links TRBV7-9 to TRBJ1-2, with D tentatively TRBD1 (5 bases). Germline V gene sequence: CDR1 SEHNR, CDR2 FQNEAQ (reference sequence). Trimming took off 5 bases at V and 1 base at J, with 11 bases between the two ends. This CDR3 comprises 14 residues. CDR3 residues: CASSAEGFNYGYTF. The CDR3 bases that were read are TGTGCCAGCAGCGCCGAGGGGTTTAACTATGGC.

Ten or more counts support this clone. The read halts 3 residues ahead of the CDR3 end, with the missing end drawn from the germline J gene. The chain couples TRBV18 to TRBJ1-1; 8 bases map to TRBD1. There are 14 residues in the CDR3. After removal of 10 bases from V and 5 bases from J, the junction contained 12 bases not matched to a gene. CDR1 KGHSH and CDR2 LQKENI come from the germline V gene. The CDR3 sequence is CATSLGQGKTEAFF. The sequenced CDR3 bases are TGTGCCACCTCCTTAGGACAGGGAAAAACTGAA.

This clone was recorded many times. The read terminates 3 residues before the CDR3 end, so the remaining end is supplied by the germline J gene. V is TRBV27 and J is TRBJ1-6; the match to TRBD1 covers 7 bases. The germline V gene encodes CDR1 MNHEY and CDR2 SMNVEV (reference sequence). This CDR3 has 14 amino acids. After removal of 10 bases from V and 7 bases from J, the junction contained 10 bases not matched to a gene. CDR3: CAIKAGTENSPLHF. The CDR3 DNA, read in part, is TGTGCCATCAAGGCGGGGACAGAAAATTCACCC.

This clone was observed a handful of times. The CDR3 end falls 3 residues outside the read, so it is completed with the germline J gene. The V gene is TRBV18, the J gene TRBJ1-2; 8 bases match TRBD1. The germline CDR1 and CDR2 sequences are KGHSH and LQKENI. The CDR3 consists of 14 residues. The CDR3 bases that were read are TGTGCCAGCTCACTGGGACAGGTTTCCTACGAC. It translates to CASSLGQVSYD. The CDR3 in its entirety is CASSLGQVSYDYTF.

Many counts were recorded for this clone. With the read ending 3 residues before the CDR3 end, the germline J gene is used to fill in that end. J is TRBJ2-7 and V is TRBV30, with 8 bases lining up with TRBD1. The V and J ends lost 6 bases and 2 bases, in that order; junction bases with no gene match: 3. This CDR3 has 12 residues. Germline V gene data show CDR1 as GTSNPN and CDR2 as SVGIG (reference sequence). This CDR3 reads CACLTGAYEQYF. CDR3 DNA, as far as it was read: TGTGCCTGTTTGACAGGGGCCTACGAG.

In this sample, this clone turned up many times. The CDR3 end falls 3 residues outside the read, so it is completed with the germline J gene. The rearrangement uses TRBV20-1 and TRBJ2-7; D is possibly TRBD2 (6 bases). V was shortened by 6 bases and J by 4 bases, with 16 bases between the two germline ends. The germline gives CDR1 DFQATT, CDR2 SNEGSKA (reference sequence). The CDR3 extends over 13 amino acids. CDR3 sequence: CSARDLGYYEQYF. Partial CDR3 DNA: TGCAGTGCCCGGGACTTAGGATATTACGAG.

This clone came up a few times. Here the CDR3 reads CASSSGGADTQYF. The CDR3 DNA, read in part, is TGTGCCAGCAGCTCGGGGGGCGCAGATACG. The gene calls are TRBV11-2 and TRBJ2-3; TRBD2 might be the D (7 bases). The missing CDR3 end, 3 residues past where the read stops, is filled in from the germline J gene. V lost 4 bases to trimming and J lost 4 bases, with 9 bases between them. Germline loops: CDR1 SGHAT, CDR2 FQNNGV. The CDR3 is 13 amino acids.

This clone was seen many times. The read terminates 3 residues before the CDR3 end, so the remaining end is supplied by the germline J gene. J is TRBJ2-2 and V is TRBV20-1; weak D call: TRBD1 (6 bases). There are 13 residues in the CDR3. In germline, CDR1 is DFQATT, CDR2 SNEGSKA (reference sequence). Trimming left V 5 bases short and J 5 bases short, with 12 bases between. The covered CDR3 bases are TGCAGTGCTGATAGCCAGGGGACCGGGGAG. This codes for CSADSQGTGE. The CDR3 reads in full as CSADSQGTGELFF.

This clone was seen at least ten times. Coverage ceases 3 residues before the CDR3 finishes, and the germline J gene fills in the end. The rearrangement uses TRBV29-1 and TRBJ1-2; TRBD1 aligns across 7 bases. CDR1 and CDR2 (germline): SQVTM, ANQGSEA. The CDR3 covers 13 residues. V was clipped by 4 bases and J by 5 bases; unmatched bases: 7. This CDR3 is CSVAGQAIYGYTF. The DNA read from the CDR3 is TGCAGCGTTGCCGGACAGGCCATATATGGC.

This clone was counted at least ten times. The read ends 3 residues early relative to the CDR3; the germline J gene fills the gap. V is TRBV20-1 and J is TRBJ1-1; TRBD1 matches at 7 bases. CDR1 and CDR2 from the germline V gene are DFQATT and SNEGSKA (reference sequence). V lost 6 bases, J lost 5 bases, and 9 bases stayed unmatched. There are 13 residues in the CDR3. The CDR3 sequence: CSAMTGRLTEAFF. The covered CDR3 bases are TGCAGTGCAATGACAGGGAGGCTGACTGAA.

This clone came up many times. The read comes to an end 3 residues before the CDR3 does, leaving the germline J gene to fill in the end. The rearrangement joins TRBV5-5 to TRBJ2-3; D unclear. The V end was cut by 3 bases, the J end by 0 bases, with 11 bases between. The CDR3 has 15 residues. Per germline, CDR1 SGHKS and CDR2 YYEKEE (reference sequence). The DNA read from the CDR3 is TGTGCCAGCAGCTCTGGGCAGGAGAGCACAGATACG. Translated, it gives CASSSGQESTDT. The CDR3, in full, reads CASSSGQESTDTQYF.

The table lists this clone with many counts. Coverage ceases 3 residues before the CDR3 finishes, and the germline J gene fills in the end. The chain joins TRBV15 to TRBJ2-2; 14 nucleotides line up with TRBD2. Germline values: CDR1 LNHNV, CDR2 YYDKDF (reference sequence). This CDR3 is built from 16 residues. The V segment lost 4 bases and the J segment 7 bases; nucleotides outside the gene matches: 5. The DNA read from the CDR3 is TGTGCCACCAGCACGACTAGCGGGGGGGCCTTCGGGGAG. Its translation is CATSTTSGGAFGE. In full, the CDR3 is CATSTTSGGAFGELFF.